This T cell receptor (beta chain) was sequenced in a study of beta chain features in type 1 diabetes. Study conclusions and caveats: Sequencing the cDNA could make cells with high TCR expression show up more than they should. Shortening that was moderate but significant affected the TCRB CDR3s of Type 1 diabetes patients in all four CD4+ subsets. Type 1 diabetes patients had fewer VDJ junction insertions and more deletions.

As for this clone: The antigen remains undetermined.

The CDR3 covers 14 residues. Germline CDR1 SGHDT, CDR2 YYEEEE. The germline V and J ends were trimmed by 2 bases and 5 bases, with 10 bases remaining between them. Expressed TCRB transcripts were sequenced, since all the RNA that had been isolated was reverse transcribed. For naive, central memory and regulatory T cell samples, reads averaged around 3.8 million. The protocol was immunoSEQ multiplex PCR, while the TCRdb copy is restricted to in-frame clones and leaves out a portion. The table shows some 250,000 clones, with roughly a tenth occurring only once. The chain employs TRBV5-6 and TRBJ1-4; D possibly corresponds to TRBD1 (6 bases). The sequence was obtained from a man aged 25-40 years with type 1 diabetes. Sequencing input: naive CD4+ T cells from blood. DNA of the CDR3: TGTGCCAGCAGCTTTCAGGGGCTAAATGAAAAACTGTTTTTT. Encoded protein: CASSFQGLNEKLFF.